These 21 T cell receptor beta chains came from one sample sequenced in a study of T cells in Graves' hyperthyroidism and ophthalmopathy. The TCR beta CDR3 regions underwent amplification using RNA transcripts as the source. The TCR CDR3 was amplified in a first-round RT-PCR using the HTBI primer set. TCRdb re-analysed the multiplex PCR reads in MiXCR, keeping a single row per CDR3 protein. Of around 430,000 distinct CDR3 sequences in the sample, just under 15% were seen once. Sample: blood. These receptor sequences come from a woman in her 30s with Graves' hyperthyroidism.

This clonotype has ten or more counts. V gene TRBV18 combines with J gene TRBJ2-1; D uncertain. Trimming removed 3 bases from V and 5 bases from J, with 2 bases in between. The CDR3 spans 11 residues. Germline loops: CDR1 KGHSH, CDR2 LQKENI. The CDR3 loop is CASSPNNEQFF. As DNA, the CDR3 is TGTGCCAGCTCACCTAACAATGAGCAGTTCTTC.

This sequence joins TRBV27 and TRBJ1-2; the D is unclear. Germline CDR1 MNHEY, CDR2 SMNVEV (reference sequence). The CDR3 has 13 amino acids. Trimming shortened V by 3 bases and J by 5 bases, and 10 bases separated the two germline ends. The CDR3 DNA reads TGTGCCAGCAGTTTCTACAGTAATTATGGCTACACCTTC. As protein: CASSFYSNYGYTF.

This clonotype was recorded a few times. The chain carries TRBV2 and TRBJ2-7; unclear D gene. The CDR3 is 14 amino acids. Trimming stripped 2 bases from V and 0 bases from J, with 8 bases between. The germline V gene has CDR1 SNHLY and CDR2 FYNNEI. CDR3 coding DNA: TGTGCCAGCAGTGAACCCTGGCGCTCCTACGAGCAGTACTTC. Translating gives CASSEPWRSYEQYF.

This clonotype was observed a handful of times. The gene calls are TRBV27 and TRBJ2-1, with 9 bases matching TRBD2. The germline gives CDR1 MNHEY, CDR2 SMNVEV (reference sequence). V dropped 1 base and J dropped 6; count of bases not matched to a gene: 4. This CDR3 is 15 amino acids long. The CDR3 spells CASSLLGSGGNEQFF. The CDR3 coding sequence is TGTGCCAGCAGTTTATTAGGTAGCGGGGGCAATGAGCAGTTCTTC.

As for this clonotype: With a much larger clone just one base away, this may be a read error. CDR3 sequence (DNA): TGTGCCAGCAGTTTACATCTAGAATTCAATACGCAGTATTTT. Translation gives CASSLHLEFNTQYF. The V and J genes are TRBV12-3 or TRBV12-4 and TRBJ2-3; no clear D. Trimming pared 2 bases from V and 7 bases from J, leaving 13 bases between. The CDR3 covers 14 residues.

This clonotype occurred many times. This chain connects TRBV20-1 to TRBJ2-7; 8 nucleotides match TRBD2. The V gene's germline CDR1 is DFQATT and CDR2 SNEGSKA (reference sequence). With 3 bases clipped from V and 1 base from J, the junction kept 11 bases outside the gene matches. There are 16 residues in the CDR3. CDR3 DNA sequence: TGCAGTGCTAGGGAAACAGCGGGAGTGTGGTCCTACGAGCAGTACTTC. Encoded protein: CSARETAGVWSYEQYF.

This sequence joins TRBV12-3 or TRBV12-4 and TRBJ2-1, with 9 bases identical to TRBD2. With 4 bases clipped from V and 3 bases from J, the junction kept 10 bases outside the gene matches. The CDR3 length is 17 residues. The chain's CDR3 is CASSSIGGRALYNEQFF. In nucleotides, the CDR3 is TGTGCCAGCAGTTCAATAGGCGGGAGGGCCCTCTACAATGAGCAGTTCTTC.

This clonotype came up many times. V is TRBV10-3 and J is TRBJ1-1, with 12 bases matching TRBD1. The J segment lost 8 bases and the V segment lost 7 bases, leaving 5 bases of the junction unmatched. Germline CDR1 and CDR2: ENHRY and SYGVKD. The CDR3 length is 13 residues. The CDR3 region is CAINTGTGGEAFF. The CDR3, as DNA: TGTGCCATCAATACCGGGACAGGGGGCGAAGCTTTCTTT.

This clonotype has a handful of counts. This chain connects TRBV19 to TRBJ2-1, with TRBD2 identical over 11 bases. The V gene end was trimmed by 1 base and the J gene end by 6 bases; junction bases not matched to a gene: 5. The CDR3 runs 16 residues. Germline V lookup: CDR1 LNHDA, CDR2 SQIVND (reference sequence). As DNA, the CDR3 is TGTGCCAGTAGTATAGCCTCCGGGACTAGCGGCAATGAGCAGTTCTTC. Encoded protein: CASSIASGTSGNEQFF.

This chain links TRBV4-2 with TRBJ1-6, with D uncertain. The CDR3 length is 21 residues. CDR1 is LGHNA, CDR2 YNFKEQ, per germline. Trimming pared 2 bases from V and 0 bases from J, leaving 23 bases between. CDR3 sequence reads: CASSQPPRSRCPSSYNSPLHF. In DNA, the CDR3 is TGTGCCAGCAGCCAACCCCCGAGGAGCAGGTGTCCGAGCTCCTATAATTCACCCCTCCACTTT.

In regard to this clonotype: At one boundary the junction diverges from the germline segment, which might be a read error. The V gene is TRBV7-8, the J gene TRBJ2-7; TRBD2 matches at 10 bases. This CDR3 is 14 amino acids long. Per germline, CDR1 SGHVS and CDR2 FQNEAQ. CDR3 bases: TGCGCCAGCAGCTTCAGCGGGAGGGGGTACGAGCAGTACTTC. It specifies CASSFSGRGYEQYF.

The V and J genes are TRBV4-1 and TRBJ1-5, with D tentatively TRBD1 (5 bases). V shed 4 bases and J shed 4 bases, with 20 bases lying between them. Germline V gives CDR1 MGHRA, CDR2 YSYEKL. The CDR3 sequence is 17 residues long. In DNA, the CDR3 is TGCGCCAGCAGCCCACCGGCTCAGGGCTCGGGTAATCAGCCCCAGCATTTT. It encodes CASSPPAQGSGNQPQHF.

This clonotype occurred a few times. This chain links TRBV20-1 with TRBJ2-7; 14 positions agree with TRBD2. Trimming cost V 4 bases and J 5 bases; bases outside gene matches: 10. In germline, CDR1 is DFQATT, CDR2 SNEGSKA (reference sequence). The CDR3 sequence is 16 residues long. CDR3 sequence (DNA): TGCAGTGCTACCCGCGGGACTAGCGGGAGTTTCAACGAGCAGTACTTC. Its protein product is CSATRGTSGSFNEQYF.

The rearrangement uses TRBV29-1 and TRBJ1-3, with 7 bases matching TRBD1. This CDR3 region has 15 residues. CDR1 and CDR2 (germline): SQVTM, ANQGSEA. V shed 4 bases, J shed 0 bases, and the junction held 6 bases outside the gene matches. In DNA, the CDR3 is TGCAGCGTTGCCTGGACAGGAAGCTCTGGAAACACCATATATTTT. The encoded protein is CSVAWTGSSGNTIYF. The full variable domain, completed using reference TRBV29-1 and TRBJ1-3, is SAVISQKPSRDICQRGTSLTIQCQVDSQVTMMFWYRQQPGQSLTLIATANQGSEATYESGFVIDKFPISRPNLTFSTLTVSNMSPEDSSIYLCSVAWTGSSGNTIYFGEGSWLTVV.

This clonotype was counted between two and nine times. The chain recombines TRBV5-1 with TRBJ2-5; 9 bases align to TRBD1. The ends lost 4 bases at V and 4 bases at J; junction bases unmatched: 5. CDR3 size: 14 residues. Germline values: CDR1 SGHRS, CDR2 YFSETQ. CDR3 DNA sequence: TGCGCCAGCAGCCTGACAGGGGGGGTAGAGACCCAGTACTTC. This codes for CASSLTGGVETQYF.

V gene TRBV27 combines with J gene TRBJ2-3; 9 positions agree with TRBD1. After removal of 5 bases from V and 0 bases from J, the junction contained 6 bases not matched to a gene. Germline V gene lookup returns CDR1 MNHEY and CDR2 SMNVEV (reference sequence). The CDR3 has 16 amino acids. The CDR3 is CASSRIQGASTDTQYF. As DNA, the CDR3 is TGTGCCAGCAGTCGTATACAGGGGGCGAGCACAGATACGCAGTATTTT.

The gene calls are TRBV15 and TRBJ2-7; 8 positions match TRBD1. CDR1 and CDR2 (germline): LNHNV, YYDKDF (reference sequence). V was pared by 3 bases and J by 2 bases, with 3 bases of the junction left unmatched. The CDR3 length is 14 residues. For the CDR3, the DNA is TGTGCCACCAGCAGGGGACAGGTAGCCTACGAGCAGTACTTC. Amino acid sequence: CATSRGQVAYEQYF.

This clonotype has ten or more counts. V is TRBV2 and J is TRBJ2-4, with D perhaps TRBD2 (5 bases). This CDR3 is 15 amino acids long. Germline V gene data show CDR1 as SNHLY and CDR2 as FYNNEI. Deletions cut 8 bases from V and 5 bases from J, with 19 bases between. In DNA, the CDR3 is TGTGCCAGCTCCCGCCTCCTGGACTGGGAAAACATTCAGTACTTC. It specifies CASSRLLDWENIQYF.

The chain employs TRBV9 and TRBJ2-1; D remains unclear. The germline CDR1 and CDR2 sequences are SGDLS and YYNGEE. This CDR3 has 13 residues. V shed 4 bases and J shed 3 bases, with 8 bases lying between them. CDR3 sequence: CASSPTLYNEQFF. The CDR3 region has the DNA TGTGCCAGCAGCCCGACCCTCTACAATGAGCAGTTCTTC.

The rearrangement links TRBV7-3 to TRBJ1-5; possible D gene TRBD1, 5 bases. Germline V gene lookup returns CDR1 SGHTA and CDR2 FQGTGA. The CDR3 extends over 13 amino acids. Trimming stripped 2 bases from V and 6 bases from J, with 8 bases between. This chain's CDR3 is CASSLYGGQPQHF. For the CDR3, the DNA is TGTGCCAGCAGCTTATATGGGGGTCAGCCCCAGCATTTT.

This clonotype came up many times. V usage is TRBV7-9 and J usage is TRBJ2-5; possibly TRBD2 for D (6 bases). V lost 5 bases and J 0 bases, leaving 16 bases between the germline ends. The CDR3 extends over 16 amino acids. Germline V CDR1 and CDR2: SEHNR, FQNEAQ (reference sequence). The DNA of the CDR3 is TGTGCCAGCAGCCCCCGCGGGGCGGGGAACCAAGAGACCCAGTACTTC. Protein: CASSPRGAGNQETQYF.